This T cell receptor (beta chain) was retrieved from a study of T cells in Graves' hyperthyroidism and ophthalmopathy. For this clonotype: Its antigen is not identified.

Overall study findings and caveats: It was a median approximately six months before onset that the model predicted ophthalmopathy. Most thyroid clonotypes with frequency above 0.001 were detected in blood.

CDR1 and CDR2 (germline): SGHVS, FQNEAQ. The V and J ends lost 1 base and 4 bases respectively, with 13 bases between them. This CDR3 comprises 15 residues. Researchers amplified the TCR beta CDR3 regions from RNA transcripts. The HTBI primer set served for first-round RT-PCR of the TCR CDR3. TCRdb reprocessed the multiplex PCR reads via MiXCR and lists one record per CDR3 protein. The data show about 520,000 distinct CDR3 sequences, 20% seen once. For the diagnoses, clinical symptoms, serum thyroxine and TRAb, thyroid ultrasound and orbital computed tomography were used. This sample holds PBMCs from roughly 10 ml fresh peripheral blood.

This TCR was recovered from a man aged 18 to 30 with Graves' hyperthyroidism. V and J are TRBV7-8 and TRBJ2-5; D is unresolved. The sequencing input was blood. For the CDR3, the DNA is TGTGCCAGCAGCTTAGTGATGGTAATAGCAGAGACCCAGTACTTC. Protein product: CASSLVMVIAETQYF.